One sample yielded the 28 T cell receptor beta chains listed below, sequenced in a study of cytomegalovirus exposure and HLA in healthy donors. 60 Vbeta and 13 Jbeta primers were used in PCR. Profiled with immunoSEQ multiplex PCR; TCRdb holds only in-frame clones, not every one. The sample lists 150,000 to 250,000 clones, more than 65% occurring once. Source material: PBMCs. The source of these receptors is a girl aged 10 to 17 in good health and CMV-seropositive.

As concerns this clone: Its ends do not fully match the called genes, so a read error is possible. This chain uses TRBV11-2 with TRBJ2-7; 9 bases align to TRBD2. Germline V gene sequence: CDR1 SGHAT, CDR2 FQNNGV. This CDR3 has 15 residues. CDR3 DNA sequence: TGTGCCAGCATCTTAGTCCCTAGCGGGGTCTACGAGCAGTACTTC. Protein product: CASILVPSGVYEQYF.

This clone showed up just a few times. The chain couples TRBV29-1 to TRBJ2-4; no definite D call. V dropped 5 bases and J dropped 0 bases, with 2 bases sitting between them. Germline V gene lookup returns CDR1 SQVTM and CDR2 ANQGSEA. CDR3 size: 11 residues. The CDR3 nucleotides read TGCAGCGTTCTAGCCAAAAACATTCAGTACTTC. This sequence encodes CSVLAKNIQYF.

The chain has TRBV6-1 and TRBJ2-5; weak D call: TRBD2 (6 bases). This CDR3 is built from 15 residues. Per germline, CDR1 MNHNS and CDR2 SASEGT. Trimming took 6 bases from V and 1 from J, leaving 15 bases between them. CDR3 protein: CASRIPRTTQETQYF. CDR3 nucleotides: TGTGCCAGCAGGATCCCCCGGACTACCCAAGAGACCCAGTACTTC.

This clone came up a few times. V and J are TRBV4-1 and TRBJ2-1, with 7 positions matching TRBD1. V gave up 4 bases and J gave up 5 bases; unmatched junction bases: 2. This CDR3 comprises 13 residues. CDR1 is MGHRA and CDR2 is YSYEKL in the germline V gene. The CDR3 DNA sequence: TGCGCCAGCAGCCTGACAGGGAACAATGAGCAGTTCTTC. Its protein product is CASSLTGNNEQFF.

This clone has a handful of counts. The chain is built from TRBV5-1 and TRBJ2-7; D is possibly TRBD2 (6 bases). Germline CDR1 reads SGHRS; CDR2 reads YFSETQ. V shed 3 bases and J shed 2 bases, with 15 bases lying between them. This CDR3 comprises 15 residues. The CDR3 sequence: CASSSQDYGPYEQYF. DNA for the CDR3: TGCGCCAGCAGCTCTCAGGACTATGGGCCCTACGAGCAGTACTTC.

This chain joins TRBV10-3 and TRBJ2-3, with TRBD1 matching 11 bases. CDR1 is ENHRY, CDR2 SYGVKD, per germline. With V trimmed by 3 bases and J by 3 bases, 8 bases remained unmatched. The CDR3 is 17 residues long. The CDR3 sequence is CAISDGAWDRGTDTQYF. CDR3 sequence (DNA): TGTGCCATCAGTGATGGGGCCTGGGACAGGGGGACAGATACGCAGTATTTT.

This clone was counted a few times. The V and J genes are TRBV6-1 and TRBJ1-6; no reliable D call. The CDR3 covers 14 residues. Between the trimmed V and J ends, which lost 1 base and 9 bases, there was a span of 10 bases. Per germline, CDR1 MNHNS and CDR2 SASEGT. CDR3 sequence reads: CASSEGVGGSPLHF. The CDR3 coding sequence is TGTGCCAGCAGTGAAGGGGTTGGCGGTTCACCCCTCCACTTT.

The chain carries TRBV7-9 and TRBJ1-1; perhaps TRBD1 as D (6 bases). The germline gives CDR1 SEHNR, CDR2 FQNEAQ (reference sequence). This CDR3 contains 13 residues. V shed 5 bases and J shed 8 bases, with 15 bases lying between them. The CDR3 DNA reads TGTGCCAGCAGCCAACCGGACAGCTCGGAAGCTTTCTTT. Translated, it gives CASSQPDSSEAFF.

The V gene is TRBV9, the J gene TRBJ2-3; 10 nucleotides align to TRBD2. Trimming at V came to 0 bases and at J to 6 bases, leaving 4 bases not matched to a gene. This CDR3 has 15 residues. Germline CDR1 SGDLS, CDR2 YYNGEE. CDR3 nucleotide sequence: TGTGCCAGCAGCGTAGTAGCGGGGGGAGTCGATACGCAGTATTTT. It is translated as CASSVVAGGVDTQYF.

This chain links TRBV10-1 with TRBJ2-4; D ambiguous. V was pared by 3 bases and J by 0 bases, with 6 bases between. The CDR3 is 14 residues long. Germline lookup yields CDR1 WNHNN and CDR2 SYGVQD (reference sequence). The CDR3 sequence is CASSDKIAKNIQYF. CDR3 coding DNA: TGCGCCAGCAGTGACAAAATAGCCAAAAACATTCAGTACTTC.

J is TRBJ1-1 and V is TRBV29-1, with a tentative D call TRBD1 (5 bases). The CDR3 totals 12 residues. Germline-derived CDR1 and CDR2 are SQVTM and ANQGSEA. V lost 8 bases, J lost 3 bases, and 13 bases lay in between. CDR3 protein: CSIQAGHTEAFF. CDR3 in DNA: TGCAGCATTCAAGCAGGGCACACTGAAGCTTTCTTT.

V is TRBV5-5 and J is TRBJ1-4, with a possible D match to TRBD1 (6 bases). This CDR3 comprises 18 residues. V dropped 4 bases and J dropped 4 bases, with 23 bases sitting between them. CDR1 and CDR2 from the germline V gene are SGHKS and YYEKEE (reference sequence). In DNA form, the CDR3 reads TGTGCCAGCAGCAACATCAGGACCAGGGAGGGGGATAATGAAAAACTGTTTTTT. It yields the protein CASSNIRTREGDNEKLFF.

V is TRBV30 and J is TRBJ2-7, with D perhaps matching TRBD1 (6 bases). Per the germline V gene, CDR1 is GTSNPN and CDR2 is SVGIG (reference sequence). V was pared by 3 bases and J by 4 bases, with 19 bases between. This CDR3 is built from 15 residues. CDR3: CAWSPMQGHTYEQYF. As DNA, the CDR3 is TGTGCCTGGAGCCCCATGCAGGGACATACTTACGAGCAGTACTTC.

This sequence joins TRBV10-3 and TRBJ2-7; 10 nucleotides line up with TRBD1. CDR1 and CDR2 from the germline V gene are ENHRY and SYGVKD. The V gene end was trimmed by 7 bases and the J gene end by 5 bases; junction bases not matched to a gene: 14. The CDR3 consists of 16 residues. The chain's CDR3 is CAITWRDRGSLHEQYF. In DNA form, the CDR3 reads TGTGCCATCACTTGGCGGGACAGGGGATCTCTCCACGAGCAGTACTTC.

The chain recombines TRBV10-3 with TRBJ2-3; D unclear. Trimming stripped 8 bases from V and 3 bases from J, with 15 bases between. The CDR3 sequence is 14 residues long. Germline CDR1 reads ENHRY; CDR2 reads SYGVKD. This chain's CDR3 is CAIAFRVATDTQYF. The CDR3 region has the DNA TGTGCCATCGCCTTCCGGGTTGCGACAGATACGCAGTATTTT.

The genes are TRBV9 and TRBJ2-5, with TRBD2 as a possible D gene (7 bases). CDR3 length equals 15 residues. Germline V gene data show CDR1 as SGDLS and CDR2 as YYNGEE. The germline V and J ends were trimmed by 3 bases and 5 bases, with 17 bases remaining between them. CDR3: CASSAGGGGLETQYF. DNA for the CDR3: TGTGCCAGCAGCGCCGGTGGGGGGGGGCTGGAGACCCAGTACTTC.

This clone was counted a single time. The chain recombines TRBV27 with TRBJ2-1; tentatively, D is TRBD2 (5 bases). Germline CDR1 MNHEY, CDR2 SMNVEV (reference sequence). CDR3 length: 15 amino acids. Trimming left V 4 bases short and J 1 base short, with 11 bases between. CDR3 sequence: CASSSPGLSYNEQFF. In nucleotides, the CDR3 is TGTGCCAGCAGTTCGCCGGGATTATCCTACAATGAGCAGTTCTTC.

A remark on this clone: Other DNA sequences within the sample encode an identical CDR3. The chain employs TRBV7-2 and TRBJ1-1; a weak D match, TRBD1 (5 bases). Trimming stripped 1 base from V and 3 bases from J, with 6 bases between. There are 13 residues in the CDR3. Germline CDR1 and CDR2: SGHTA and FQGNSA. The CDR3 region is CASSLGGDTEAFF. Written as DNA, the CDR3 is TGTGCCAGCAGCTTAGGGGGCGACACTGAAGCTTTCTTT.

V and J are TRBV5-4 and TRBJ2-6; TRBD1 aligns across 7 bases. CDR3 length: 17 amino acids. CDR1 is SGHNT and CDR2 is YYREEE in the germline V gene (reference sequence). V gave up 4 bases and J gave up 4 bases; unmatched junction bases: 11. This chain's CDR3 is CASSAQTGKQGANVLTF. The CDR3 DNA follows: TGTGCCAGCAGCGCCCAGACAGGGAAGCAGGGGGCCAACGTCCTGACTTTC.

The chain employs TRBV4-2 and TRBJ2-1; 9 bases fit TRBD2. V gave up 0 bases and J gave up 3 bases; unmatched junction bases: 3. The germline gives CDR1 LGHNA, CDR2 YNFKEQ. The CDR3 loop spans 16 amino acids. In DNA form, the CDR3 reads TGTGCCAGCAGCCAAGACCTAGCGGGGAACTACAATGAGCAGTTCTTC. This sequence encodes CASSQDLAGNYNEQFF.

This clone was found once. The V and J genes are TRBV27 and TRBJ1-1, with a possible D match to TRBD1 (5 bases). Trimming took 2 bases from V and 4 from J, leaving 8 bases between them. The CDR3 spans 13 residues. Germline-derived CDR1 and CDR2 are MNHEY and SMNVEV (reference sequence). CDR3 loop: CASSLGAVTEAFF. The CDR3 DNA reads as TGTGCCAGCAGTTTAGGGGCGGTCACTGAAGCTTTCTTT.

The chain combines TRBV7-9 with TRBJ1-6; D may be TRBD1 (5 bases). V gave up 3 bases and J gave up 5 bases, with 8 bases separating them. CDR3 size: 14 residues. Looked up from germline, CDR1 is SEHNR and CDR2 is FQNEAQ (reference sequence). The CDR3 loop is CASSFAGNNSPLHF. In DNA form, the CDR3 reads TGTGCCAGCAGCTTCGCAGGGAATAATTCACCCCTCCACTTT. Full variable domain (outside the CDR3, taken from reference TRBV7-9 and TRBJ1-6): DTGVSQNPRHKITKRGQNVTFRCDPISEHNRLYWYRQTLGQGPEFLTYFQNEAQLEKSRLLSDRFSAERPKGSFSTLEIQRTEQGDSAMYLCASSFAGNNSPLHFGNGTRLTVT.

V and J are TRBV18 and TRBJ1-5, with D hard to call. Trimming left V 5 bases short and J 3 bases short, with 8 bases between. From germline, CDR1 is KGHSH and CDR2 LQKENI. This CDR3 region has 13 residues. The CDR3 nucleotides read TGTGCCAGCTCAGGGCAGATCAATCAGCCCCAGCATTTT. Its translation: CASSGQINQPQHF.

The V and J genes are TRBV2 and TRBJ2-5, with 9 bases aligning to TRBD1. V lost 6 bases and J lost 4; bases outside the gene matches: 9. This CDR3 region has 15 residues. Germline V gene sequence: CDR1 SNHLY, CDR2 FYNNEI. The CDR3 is CASRVPGQGRETQYF. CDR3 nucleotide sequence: TGTGCCAGCAGGGTCCCGGGACAGGGCCGAGAGACCCAGTACTTC.

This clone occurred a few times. The CDR3, as DNA: TGTGCCAGCAGCCTCCCGACTAGCGGGGGGTTCCACGAGCAGTACTTC. Translating it yields CASSLPTSGGFHEQYF. The chain uses TRBV4-2 and TRBJ2-7, with 13 bases fitting TRBD2. The V segment lost 4 bases and the J segment 5 bases; nucleotides outside the gene matches: 8. Germline CDR1 reads LGHNA; CDR2 reads YNFKEQ. The CDR3 consists of 16 residues.

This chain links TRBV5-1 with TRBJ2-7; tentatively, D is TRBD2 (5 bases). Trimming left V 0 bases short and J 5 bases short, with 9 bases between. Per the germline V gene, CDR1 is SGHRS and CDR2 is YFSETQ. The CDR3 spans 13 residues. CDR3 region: CASSLDPGNEQYF. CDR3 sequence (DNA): TGCGCCAGCAGCTTGGACCCGGGGAACGAGCAGTACTTC.

The CDR3 DNA reads TGCGCCAGCAGCCAAGCTGAAGCGGGGGAGGCTTACGAGCAGTACTTC. Its translation: CASSQAEAGEAYEQYF. V gene TRBV4-1 combines with J gene TRBJ2-7; 8 positions match TRBD2. The CDR3 spans 16 residues. Per the germline V gene, CDR1 is MGHRA and CDR2 is YSYEKL. V shed 1 base, J shed 4 bases, and the junction held 9 bases outside the gene matches.

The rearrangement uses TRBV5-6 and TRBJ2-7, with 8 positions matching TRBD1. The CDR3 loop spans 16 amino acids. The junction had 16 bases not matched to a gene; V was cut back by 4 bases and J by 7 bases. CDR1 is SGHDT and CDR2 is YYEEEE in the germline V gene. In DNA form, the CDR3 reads TGTGCCAGCAGCCCAGGAGGACAGGGACGGGCAGGGGAGCAGTACTTC. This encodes CASSPGGQGRAGEQYF.